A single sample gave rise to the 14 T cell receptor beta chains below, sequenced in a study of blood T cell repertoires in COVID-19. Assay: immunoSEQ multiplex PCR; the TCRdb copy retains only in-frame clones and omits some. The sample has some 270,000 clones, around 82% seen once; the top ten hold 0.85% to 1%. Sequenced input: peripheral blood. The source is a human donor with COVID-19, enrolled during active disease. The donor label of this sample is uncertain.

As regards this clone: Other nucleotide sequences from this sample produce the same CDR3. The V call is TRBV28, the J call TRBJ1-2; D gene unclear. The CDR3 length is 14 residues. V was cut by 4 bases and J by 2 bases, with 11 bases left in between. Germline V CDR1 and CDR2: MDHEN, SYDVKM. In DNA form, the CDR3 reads TGTGCCAGCAGTTCAAGCCCCCTGAACTATGGCTACACCTTC. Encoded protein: CASSSSPLNYGYTF.

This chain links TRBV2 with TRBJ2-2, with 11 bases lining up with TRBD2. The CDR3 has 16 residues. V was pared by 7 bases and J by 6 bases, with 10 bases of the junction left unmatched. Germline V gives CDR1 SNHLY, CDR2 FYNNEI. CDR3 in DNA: TGTGCCAGCACCCCAGATAGCGGGAGGGTGGCCGGGGAGCTGTTTTTT. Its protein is CASTPDSGRVAGELFF.

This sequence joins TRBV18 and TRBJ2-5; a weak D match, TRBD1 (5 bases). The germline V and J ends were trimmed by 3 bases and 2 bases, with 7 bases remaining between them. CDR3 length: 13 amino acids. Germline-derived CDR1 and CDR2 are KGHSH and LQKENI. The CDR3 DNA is TGTGCCAGCTCACCCGACAGACAAGAGACCCAGTACTTC. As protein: CASSPDRQETQYF.

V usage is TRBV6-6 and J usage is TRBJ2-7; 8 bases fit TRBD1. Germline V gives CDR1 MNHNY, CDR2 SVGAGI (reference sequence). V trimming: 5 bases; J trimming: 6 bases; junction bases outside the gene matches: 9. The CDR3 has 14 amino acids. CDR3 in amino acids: CASSPDRALGEQYF. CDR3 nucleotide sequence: TGTGCCAGCAGTCCGGACAGGGCGCTCGGCGAGCAGTACTTC.

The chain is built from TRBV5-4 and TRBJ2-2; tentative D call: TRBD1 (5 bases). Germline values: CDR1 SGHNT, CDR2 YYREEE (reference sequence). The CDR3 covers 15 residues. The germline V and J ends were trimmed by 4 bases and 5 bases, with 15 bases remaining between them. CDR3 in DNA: TGTGCCAGCAGCCCCACGGGCCCAGGGACCGGGGAGCTGTTTTTT. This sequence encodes CASSPTGPGTGELFF.

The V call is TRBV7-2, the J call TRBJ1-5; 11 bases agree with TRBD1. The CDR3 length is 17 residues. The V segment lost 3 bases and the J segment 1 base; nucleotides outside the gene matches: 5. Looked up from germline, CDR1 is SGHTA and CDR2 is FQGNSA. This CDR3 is CASSFSGTGGSNQPQHF. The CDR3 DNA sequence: TGTGCCAGCAGCTTCTCCGGGACAGGGGGAAGCAATCAGCCCCAGCATTTT.

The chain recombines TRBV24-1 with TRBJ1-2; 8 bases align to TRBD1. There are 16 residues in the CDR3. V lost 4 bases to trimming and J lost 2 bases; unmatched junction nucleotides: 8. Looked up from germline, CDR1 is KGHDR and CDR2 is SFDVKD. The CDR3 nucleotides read TGTGCCACCAGTGAACTCACAGGGGGTGAGAACTATGGCTACACCTTC. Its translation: CATSELTGGENYGYTF.

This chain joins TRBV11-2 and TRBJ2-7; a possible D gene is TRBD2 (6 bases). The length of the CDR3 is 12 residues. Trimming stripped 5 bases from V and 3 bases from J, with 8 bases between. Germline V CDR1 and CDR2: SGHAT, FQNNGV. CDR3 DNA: TGTGCCAGCAGCCGGGACTTCTACGAGCAGTACTTC. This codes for CASSRDFYEQYF.

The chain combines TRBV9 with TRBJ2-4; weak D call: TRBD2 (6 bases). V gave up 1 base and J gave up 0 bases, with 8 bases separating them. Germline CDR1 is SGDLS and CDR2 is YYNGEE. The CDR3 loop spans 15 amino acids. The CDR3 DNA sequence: TGTGCCAGCAGCGTACAAGCGGGAGCCAAAAACATTCAGTACTTC. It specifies CASSVQAGAKNIQYF.

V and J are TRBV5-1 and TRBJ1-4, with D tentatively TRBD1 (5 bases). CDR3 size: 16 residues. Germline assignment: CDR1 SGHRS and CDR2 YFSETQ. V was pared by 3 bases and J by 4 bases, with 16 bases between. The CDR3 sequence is CASSWTPPSRNEKLFF. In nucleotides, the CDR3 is TGCGCCAGCAGCTGGACACCACCGTCCCGTAATGAAAAACTGTTTTTT.

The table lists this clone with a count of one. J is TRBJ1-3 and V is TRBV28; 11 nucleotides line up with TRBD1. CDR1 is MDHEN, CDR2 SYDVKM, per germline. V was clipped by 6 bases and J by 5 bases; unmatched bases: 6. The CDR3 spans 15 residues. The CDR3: CASRRRTGGRNTIYF. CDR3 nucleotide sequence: TGTGCCAGCAGGCGCAGGACAGGGGGCAGAAACACCATATATTTT.

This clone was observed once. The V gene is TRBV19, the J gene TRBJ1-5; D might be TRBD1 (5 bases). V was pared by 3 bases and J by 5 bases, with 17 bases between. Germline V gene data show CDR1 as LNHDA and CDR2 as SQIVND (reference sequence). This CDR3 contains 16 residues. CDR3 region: CASSMYGQTADQPQHF. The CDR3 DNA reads TGTGCCAGTAGTATGTATGGGCAGACAGCAGATCAGCCCCAGCATTTT.

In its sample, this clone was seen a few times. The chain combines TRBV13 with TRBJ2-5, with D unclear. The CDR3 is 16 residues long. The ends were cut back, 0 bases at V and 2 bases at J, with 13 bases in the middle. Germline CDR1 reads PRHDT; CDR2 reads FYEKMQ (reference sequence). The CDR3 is CASSLGQTFSQETQYF. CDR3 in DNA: TGTGCCAGCAGCTTAGGACAAACCTTCTCTCAAGAGACCCAGTACTTC.

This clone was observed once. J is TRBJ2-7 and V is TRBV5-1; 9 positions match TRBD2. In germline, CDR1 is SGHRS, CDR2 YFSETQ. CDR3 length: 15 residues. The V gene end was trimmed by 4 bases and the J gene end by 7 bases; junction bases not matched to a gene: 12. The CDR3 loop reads CASSPPVSGSEEQYF. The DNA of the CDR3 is TGCGCCAGCAGCCCGCCAGTTAGCGGGAGTGAGGAGCAGTACTTC.